Below are 10 T cell receptor beta chains sequenced from a single sample in a study of cytomegalovirus exposure and HLA in healthy donors. A multiplex PCR was run with 60 Vbeta primers and 13 Jbeta primers. Data came from immunoSEQ multiplex PCR; TCRdb stores just in-frame clones and leaves some out. Here the sample spans about 160,000 clones, approximately 80% being singletons. Specimen: PBMCs. Receptors originate from a man aged 45-60 years in good health and CMV-seropositive.

This chain joins TRBV7-9 and TRBJ2-3; 14 bases map to TRBD2. The junction had 8 bases not matched to a gene; V was cut back by 5 bases and J by 7 bases. This CDR3 has 16 residues. Germline CDR1 reads SEHNR; CDR2 reads FQNEAQ (reference sequence). CDR3 residues: CASSPGLAGGRNTQYF. The CDR3 region has the DNA TGTGCCAGCAGCCCTGGACTAGCGGGGGGCCGGAATACGCAGTATTTT. The full variable domain, its missing parts supplied by reference TRBV7-9 and TRBJ2-3, is DTGVSQNPRHKITKRGQNVTFRCDPISEHNRLYWYRQTLGQGPEFLTYFQNEAQLEKSRLLSDRFSAERPKGSFSTLEIQRTEQGDSAMYLCASSPGLAGGRNTQYFGPGTRLTVL.

This rearrangement joins TRBV7-3 to TRBJ2-2, with TRBD2 matching over 8 bases. Trimming at V came to 3 bases and at J to 1 base, leaving 1 base not matched to a gene. Germline V gene lookup returns CDR1 SGHTA and CDR2 FQGTGA. This CDR3 spans 15 amino acids. In DNA form, the CDR3 reads TGTGCCAGCAGCTTTACTAGCGGGAACACCGGGGAGCTGTTTTTT. This translates into CASSFTSGNTGELFF.

The J gene is TRBJ1-4, the V gene TRBV5-4, with D maybe TRBD1 (5 bases). V lost 4 bases to trimming and J lost 7 bases, with 17 bases between them. Per germline, CDR1 SGHNT and CDR2 YYREEE (reference sequence). This CDR3 comprises 15 residues. This CDR3 is CASSMGLTGVEKLFF. The CDR3 DNA sequence: TGTGCCAGCAGCATGGGACTGACGGGAGTTGAAAAACTGTTTTTT. The full variable domain, completed using reference TRBV5-4 and TRBJ1-4, is ETGVTQSPTHLIKTRGQQVTLRCSSQSGHNTVSWYQQALGQGPQFIFQYYREEENGRGNFPPRFSGLQFPNYSSELNVNALELDDSALYLCASSMGLTGVEKLFFGSGTQLSVL.

This chain links TRBV18 with TRBJ2-5, with 8 bases identical to TRBD1. Germline CDR1 KGHSH, CDR2 LQKENI. With V trimmed by 3 bases and J by 1 base, 7 bases remained unmatched. This CDR3 comprises 16 residues. The CDR3 DNA is TGTGCCAGCTCACCGGACAGGGTACGATCCCAAGAGACCCAGTACTTC. It is translated as CASSPDRVRSQETQYF.

The chain employs TRBV11-2 and TRBJ2-3; the match to TRBD2 covers 13 bases. V lost 5 bases to trimming and J lost 4 bases; unmatched junction nucleotides: 6. Germline V gene data show CDR1 as SGHAT and CDR2 as FQNNGV. The CDR3 contains 16 residues. The CDR3 coding sequence is TGTGCCAGCAGCCCTCGGACTAGCGGGGGCTCAGATACGCAGTATTTT. This encodes CASSPRTSGGSDTQYF.

V usage is TRBV18 and J usage is TRBJ2-1; TRBD2 matches at 11 bases. V lost 6 bases to trimming and J lost 7 bases; unmatched junction nucleotides: 11. The germline V gene encodes CDR1 KGHSH and CDR2 LQKENI. The length of the CDR3 is 16 residues. The CDR3 DNA reads TGTGCCAGCTCTCCTAGCGGACTAGCGGGTGGGAATGAGCAGTTCTTC. Amino acid sequence: CASSPSGLAGGNEQFF.

V and J are TRBV18 and TRBJ1-2, with D possibly matching TRBD1 (5 bases). This CDR3 comprises 13 residues. V lost 0 bases and J 6 bases, leaving 8 bases between the germline ends. Looked up from germline, CDR1 is KGHSH and CDR2 is LQKENI. CDR3: CASSPPTRDGYTF. The CDR3 bases are TGTGCCAGCTCACCACCGACCAGGGATGGCTACACCTTC. Drawing the rest from reference TRBV18 and TRBJ1-2, the complete variable domain is NAGVMQNPRHLVRRRGQEARLRCSPMKGHSHVYWYRQLPEEGLKFMVYLQKENIIDESGMPKERFSAEFPKEGPSILRIQQVVRGDSAAYFCASSPPTRDGYTFGSGTRLTVV.

This clone has more than one count but fewer than ten. This chain connects TRBV5-4 to TRBJ1-1, with D perhaps TRBD1 (5 bases). The germline V and J ends were trimmed by 0 bases and 7 bases, with 13 bases remaining between them. Germline V gene lookup returns CDR1 SGHNT and CDR2 YYREEE (reference sequence). This CDR3 spans 14 amino acids. The DNA of the CDR3 is TGTGCCAGCAGCTTGGGGGGGGAAAGGGGTGAAGCTTTCTTT. Amino acids: CASSLGGERGEAFF.

CDR3 sequence: CASSVNSGGEQFF. CDR3 DNA: TGCGCCAGCAGTGTCAATAGCGGGGGAGAGCAGTTCTTC. The rearrangement links TRBV10-1 to TRBJ2-1, with 9 bases fitting TRBD2. Per germline, CDR1 WNHNN and CDR2 SYGVQD (reference sequence). V shed 4 bases, J shed 10 bases, and the junction held 5 bases outside the gene matches. The CDR3 length is 13 residues.

This chain links TRBV6-6 with TRBJ2-2; 10 bases fit TRBD2. Trimming at V came to 7 bases and at J to 5 bases, leaving 7 bases not matched to a gene. Germline CDR1 and CDR2: MNHNY and SVGAGI (reference sequence). The CDR3 is 15 amino acids. This CDR3 reads CASNSSGRYTGELFF. Here the CDR3 DNA reads TGTGCCAGCAATTCTAGCGGGAGATATACCGGGGAGCTGTTTTTT.